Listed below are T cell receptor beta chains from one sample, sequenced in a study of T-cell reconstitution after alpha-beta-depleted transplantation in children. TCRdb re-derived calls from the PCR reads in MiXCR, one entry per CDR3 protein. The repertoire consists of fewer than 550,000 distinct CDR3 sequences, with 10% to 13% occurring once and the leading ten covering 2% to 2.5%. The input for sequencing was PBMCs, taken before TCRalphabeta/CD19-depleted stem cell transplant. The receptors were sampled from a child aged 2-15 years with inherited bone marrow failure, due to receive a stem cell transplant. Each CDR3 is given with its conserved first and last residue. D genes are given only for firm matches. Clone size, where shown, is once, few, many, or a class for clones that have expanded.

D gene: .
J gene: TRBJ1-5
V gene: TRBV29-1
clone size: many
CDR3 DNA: TGCAGCGTTTCTGGTAGCAATAGCAATCAGCCCCAGCATTTT
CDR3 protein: CSVSGSNSNQPQHF

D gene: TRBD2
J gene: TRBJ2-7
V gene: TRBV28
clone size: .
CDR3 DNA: TGTGCCAGCAGGAGTCCGGGACTAGCGGGAGCCCCCCTCTACGAGCAGTACTTC
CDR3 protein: CASRSPGLAGAPLYEQYF

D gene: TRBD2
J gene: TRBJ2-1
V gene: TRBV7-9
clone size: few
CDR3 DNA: TGTGCCAGCAGCCGTAGCGGGAGGCCTCCCGAATCCTACAATGAGCAGTTCTTC
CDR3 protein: CASSRSGRPPESYNEQFF

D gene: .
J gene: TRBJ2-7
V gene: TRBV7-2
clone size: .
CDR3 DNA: TGTGCCAGCAGCTTAGATTCGGAGCTGAACTACGAGCAGTACTTC
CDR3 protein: CASSLDSELNYEQYF

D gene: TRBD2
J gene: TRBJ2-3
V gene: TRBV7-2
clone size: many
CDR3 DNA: TGTGCCAGCAGCAGAAACCTAGCGGGACGGACAGATACGCAGTATTTT
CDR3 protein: CASSRNLAGRTDTQYF

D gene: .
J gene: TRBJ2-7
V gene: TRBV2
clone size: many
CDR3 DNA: TGTGCCAGCGGCCCCCGACAGACTAGCTCCTACGAGCAGTACTTC
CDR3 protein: CASGPRQTSSYEQYF

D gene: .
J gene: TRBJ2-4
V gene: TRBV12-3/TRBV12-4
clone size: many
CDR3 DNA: TGTGCCAGCAGTCCAAGCAGGGCAGGGCGGAACATTCAGTACTTC
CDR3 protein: CASSPSRAGRNIQYF

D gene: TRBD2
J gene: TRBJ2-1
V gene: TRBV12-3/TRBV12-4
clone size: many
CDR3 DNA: TGTGCCAGCAGTTTAGCGGGAGGGTCCCATGAGCAGTTCTTC
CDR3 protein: CASSLAGGSHEQFF

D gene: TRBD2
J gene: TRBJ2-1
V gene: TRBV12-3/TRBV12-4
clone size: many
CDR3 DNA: TGTGCCAGCAGTTTAGATGTGGGGACTAGCGGGAGGGATGAGCAGTTCTTC
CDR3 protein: CASSLDVGTSGRDEQFF

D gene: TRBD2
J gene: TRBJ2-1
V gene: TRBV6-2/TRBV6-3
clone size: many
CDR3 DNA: TGTGCCAGCAGTTACTACCCCGGAGAAGCGGGAGGTCTCGCGTCCTACAATGAGCAGTTCTTC
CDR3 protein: CASSYYPGEAGGLASYNEQFF

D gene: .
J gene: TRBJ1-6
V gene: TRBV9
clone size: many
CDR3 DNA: TGTGCCAGCAGCGTAGACGATTCACCCCTCCACTTT
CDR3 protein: CASSVDDSPLHF

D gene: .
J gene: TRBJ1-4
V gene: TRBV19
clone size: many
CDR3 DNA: TGTGCCAGTAGTACCCAAAGGTCAACTAATGAAAAACTGTTTTTT
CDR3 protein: CASSTQRSTNEKLFF

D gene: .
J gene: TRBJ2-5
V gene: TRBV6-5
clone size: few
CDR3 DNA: TGTGCCAGCAGTTACCGGGCCCCAGAGACCCAGTACTTC
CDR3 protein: CASSYRAPETQYF

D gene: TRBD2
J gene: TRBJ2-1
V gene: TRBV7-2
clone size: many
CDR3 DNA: TGTGCCAGCAGCTTATGGTCTAGCGGGGCCAATGAGCAGTTCTTC
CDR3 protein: CASSLWSSGANEQFF

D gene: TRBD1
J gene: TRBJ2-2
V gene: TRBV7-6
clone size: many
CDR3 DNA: TGTGCCAGCAGCTTAAGGGGGCGCCCCGGGGAGCTGTTTTTT
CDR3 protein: CASSLRGRPGELFF

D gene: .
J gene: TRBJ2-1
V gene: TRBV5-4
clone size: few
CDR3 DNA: TGTGCCAGCAGCCAGACTGGTTTGGGCAATGAGCAGTTCTTC
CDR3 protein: CASSQTGLGNEQFF

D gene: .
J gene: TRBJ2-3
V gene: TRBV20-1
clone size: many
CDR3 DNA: TGCAGTGCTAGGCCCCCAGGCCCAGATACGCAGTATTTT
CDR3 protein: CSARPPGPDTQYF

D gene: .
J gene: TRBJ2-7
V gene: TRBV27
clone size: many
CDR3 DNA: TGTGCCAGCAGTGGACAGTCCTTTTCCTACGAGCAGTACTTC
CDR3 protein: CASSGQSFSYEQYF

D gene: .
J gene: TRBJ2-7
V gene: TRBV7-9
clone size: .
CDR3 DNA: TGTGCCAGCAGCTTCGGTTTGGCTACCTACGAGCAGTACTTC
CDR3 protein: CASSFGLATYEQYF

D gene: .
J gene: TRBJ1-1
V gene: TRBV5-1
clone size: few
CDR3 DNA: TGCGCCAGCAGCCCCGACAGTGCTTCTGAAGCTTTCTTT
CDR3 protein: CASSPDSASEAFF

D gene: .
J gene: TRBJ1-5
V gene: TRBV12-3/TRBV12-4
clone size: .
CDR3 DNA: TGTGCCAGCAGCCCTAGGGTCCAGCCCCAGCATTTT
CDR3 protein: CASSPRVQPQHF

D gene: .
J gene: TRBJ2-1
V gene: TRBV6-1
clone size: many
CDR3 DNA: TGTGCCAGCAGTGCCAGGAGTGCGGGAAATGAGCAGTTCTTC
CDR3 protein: CASSARSAGNEQFF

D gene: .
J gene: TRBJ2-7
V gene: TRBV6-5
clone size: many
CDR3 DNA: TGTGCCAGCAGTTACTCATCGGAAACCTACGAGCAGTACTTC
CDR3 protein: CASSYSSETYEQYF

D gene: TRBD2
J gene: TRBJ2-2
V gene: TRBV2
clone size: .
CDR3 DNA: TGTGCCAGCTGTCCCCTTGGCGGGAGGGCCCTGAACACCGGGGAGCTGTTTTTT
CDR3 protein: CASCPLGGRALNTGELFF

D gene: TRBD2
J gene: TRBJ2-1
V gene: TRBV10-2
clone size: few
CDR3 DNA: TGCGCCAGCTATAGCGGGCCAGGAAATGAGCAGTTCTTC
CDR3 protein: CASYSGPGNEQFF

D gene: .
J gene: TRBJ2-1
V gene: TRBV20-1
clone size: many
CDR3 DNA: TGCAGTGCTAGAGTCCTAGCGAGCTCCTACAATGAGCAGTTCTTC
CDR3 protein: CSARVLASSYNEQFF

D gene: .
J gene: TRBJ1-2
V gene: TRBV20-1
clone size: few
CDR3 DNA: TGCAGTGCTAGAGACGCAGGGCGCTATGGCTACACCTTC
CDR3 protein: CSARDAGRYGYTF

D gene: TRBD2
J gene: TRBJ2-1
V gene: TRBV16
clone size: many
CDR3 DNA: TGTGCCAGCAGCCAAAACGAGGGACTAGGTAATGAGCAGTTCTTC
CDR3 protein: CASSQNEGLGNEQFF